Listed below are T cell receptor beta chains from one sample, sequenced in a study of blood T cell repertoires in COVID-19. The method was immunoSEQ multiplex PCR; TCRdb's version includes in-frame clones alone and lacks a portion of them. The sample comprises some 200,000 clones, approximately 90% of which are singletons, and under 25% rests with the top ten. The sequencing input was peripheral blood. These receptor sequences come from a man in his 60s with active or convalescent COVID-19. CDR3s include the opening cysteine and the closing phenylalanine or tryptophan. The D gene is left open where the match is weak.

J gene: TRBJ1-4
V gene: TRBV5-1
D gene: NA
CDR3 protein: CASSDPRQGEKLFF

J gene: TRBJ1-2
V gene: TRBV7-9
D gene: TRBD1
CDR3 protein: CASSLGTGPTDGYTF

J gene: TRBJ1-3
V gene: TRBV6-5
D gene: NA
CDR3 protein: CASSDRSTGNTIYF

J gene: TRBJ1-3
V gene: TRBV30
D gene: NA
CDR3 protein: CAWSVTSGNTIYF

J gene: TRBJ2-2
V gene: TRBV23-1
D gene: NA
CDR3 protein: CASSQRPCGGVKNTGELFF

J gene: TRBJ2-5
V gene: TRBV27
D gene: TRBD1
CDR3 protein: CASSRGQYQETQYF

J gene: TRBJ2-1
V gene: TRBV3-1/TRBV3-2
D gene: TRBD2
CDR3 protein: CASALAGGSEQFF

J gene: TRBJ2-2
V gene: TRBV3-1/TRBV3-2
D gene: NA
CDR3 protein: CASRSVGGNTGELFF

J gene: TRBJ2-1
V gene: TRBV5-1
D gene: TRBD2
CDR3 protein: CASSLGPSGDNEQFF

J gene: TRBJ2-1
V gene: TRBV15
D gene: TRBD1
CDR3 protein: CATSRVAAGGDEQFF

J gene: TRBJ2-2
V gene: TRBV24-1
D gene: TRBD1
CDR3 protein: CATSTGRGLIGELFF

J gene: TRBJ1-1
V gene: TRBV6-5
D gene: NA
CDR3 protein: CASSVLMNTEAFF

J gene: TRBJ1-1
V gene: TRBV27
D gene: NA
CDR3 protein: CASNSRTTNTEAFF

J gene: TRBJ2-5
V gene: TRBV12-3/TRBV12-4
D gene: TRBD2
CDR3 protein: CASSSAGGETQYF

J gene: TRBJ1-2
V gene: TRBV25-1
D gene: TRBD1
CDR3 protein: CASSSSAGGYGYTF

J gene: TRBJ1-5
V gene: TRBV20-1
D gene: NA
CDR3 protein: CSASRGAQGNQPQHF

J gene: TRBJ2-1
V gene: TRBV29-1
D gene: TRBD2
CDR3 protein: CSVGWSSGEQFF

J gene: TRBJ1-2
V gene: TRBV18
D gene: TRBD1
CDR3 protein: CASSPDRGMRGYTF

J gene: TRBJ1-6
V gene: TRBV9
D gene: NA
CDR3 protein: CASSGGDYNSPLHF

J gene: TRBJ1-2
V gene: TRBV30
D gene: TRBD1
CDR3 protein: CAWSRRGLHYGYTF

J gene: TRBJ2-1
V gene: TRBV11-3
D gene: TRBD2
CDR3 protein: CASSSNRGGTYNEQFF

J gene: TRBJ1-1
V gene: TRBV6-6
D gene: TRBD1
CDR3 protein: CASKARTGGNTEAFF

J gene: TRBJ1-2
V gene: TRBV5-1
D gene: NA
CDR3 protein: CASSLFYPGGYTF

J gene: TRBJ2-1
V gene: TRBV5-1
D gene: TRBD2
CDR3 protein: CASSLGGLSYNEQFF

J gene: TRBJ1-6
V gene: TRBV27
D gene: TRBD1
CDR3 protein: CASRQGSSPLHF

J gene: TRBJ1-3
V gene: TRBV6-5
D gene: NA
CDR3 protein: CASSRSQEGNTIYF

J gene: TRBJ1-4
V gene: TRBV30
D gene: NA
CDR3 protein: CAWMRERDEKLFF

J gene: TRBJ2-5
V gene: TRBV29-1
D gene: NA
CDR3 protein: CSVAAWTEETQYF

J gene: TRBJ1-3
V gene: TRBV6-6
D gene: NA
CDR3 protein: CASSPRTPGNTIYF

J gene: TRBJ1-1
V gene: TRBV7-3
D gene: NA
CDR3 protein: CASSLTNTPNTEAFF

J gene: TRBJ1-5
V gene: TRBV7-3
D gene: TRBD1
CDR3 protein: CASSLSTGSNQPQHF

J gene: TRBJ1-4
V gene: TRBV24-1
D gene: NA
CDR3 protein: CATSEGRREKLFF

J gene: TRBJ2-3
V gene: TRBV10-3
D gene: NA
CDR3 protein: CAISGKGGENPDTQYF

J gene: TRBJ2-3
V gene: TRBV12-3/TRBV12-4
D gene: NA
CDR3 protein: CASSSREDTQYF

J gene: TRBJ2-2
V gene: TRBV24-1
D gene: NA
CDR3 protein: CATSDPALSPRGEGLFF

J gene: TRBJ2-3
V gene: TRBV7-6
D gene: NA
CDR3 protein: CASSSSVQSTDTQYF

J gene: TRBJ2-7
V gene: TRBV9
D gene: NA
CDR3 protein: CASSVDEGAYEQYF

J gene: TRBJ2-1
V gene: TRBV5-1
D gene: NA
CDR3 protein: CASSTGGRGAYNEQFF

J gene: TRBJ2-1
V gene: TRBV19
D gene: TRBD1
CDR3 protein: CASTQGQGAWNEQFF

J gene: TRBJ1-3
V gene: TRBV4-1
D gene: NA
CDR3 protein: CASSLLWGGVGPGNTIYF

J gene: TRBJ1-6
V gene: TRBV6-5
D gene: NA
CDR3 protein: CARGGEGLNSPLHF

J gene: TRBJ1-4
V gene: TRBV7-9
D gene: NA
CDR3 protein: CASSLVLPEKLFF